This T cell receptor beta chain was profiled in a study of Graves' ophthalmopathy and Graves' hyperthyroidism. V was clipped by 6 bases and J by 6 bases, with 17 bases between them. This CDR3 contains 14 residues. Germline V gives CDR1 SNHLY, CDR2 FYNNEI. The sequenced template was RNA, covering the TCR beta CDR3 region. The library came from an HTBI-primed first-round RT-PCR and a second-round multiplex PCR. MiXCR, run by TCRdb on the multiplex PCR reads, gives a single entry per CDR3 protein. The sample holds over a million distinct CDR3 sequences, around a third seen once. Eligible hyperthyroidism cases comprised new diagnoses of under 2 months' duration in individuals aged 18 to 65.

Sequenced sample: peripheral blood or thyroid tissue (not recorded which). The TCR sequence derives from an adult man with Graves' hyperthyroidism. The chain links TRBV2 to TRBJ1-2, with unresolved D. CDR3 amino acids: CASSAHPEPHGYTF. The CDR3 region has the DNA TGTGCCAGCAGCGCCCACCCAGAACCCCATGGCTACACCTTC.